The 26 T cell receptor beta chains below come from one sample, sequenced in a study of T cell responses to AZD1222 COVID-19 vaccine. TCRdb's table, derived via immunoSEQ multiplex PCR, lists solely in-frame clones and lacks some. The sample has 120,000 to 150,000 clones; roughly 93% are singletons. Specimen: peripheral blood, collected 28 days after the second AZD1222 dose. These receptors came from an adult who received the AZD1222 COVID-19 vaccine.

V is TRBV9 and J is TRBJ1-1; D possibly corresponds to TRBD1 (5 bases). This CDR3 contains 15 residues. V was cut by 3 bases and J by 1 base, with 13 bases left in between. Germline V gives CDR1 SGDLS, CDR2 YYNGEE. CDR3 residues: CASSASWGTNTEAFF. For the CDR3, the DNA is TGTGCCAGCAGCGCTTCTTGGGGGACGAACACTGAAGCTTTCTTT.

The chain uses TRBV4-1 and TRBJ2-1, with TRBD2 matching 9 bases. J lost 4 bases, V lost 1 base, and 8 bases had no gene match. The CDR3 spans 17 residues. CDR1 is MGHRA and CDR2 is YSYEKL in the germline V gene. CDR3 amino acids: CASSQGLAGITYNEQFF. The CDR3 coding sequence is TGCGCCAGCAGCCAAGGTCTAGCGGGAATCACTTACAATGAGCAGTTCTTC.

The chain combines TRBV27 with TRBJ1-1; D possibly corresponds to TRBD1 (5 bases). Trimming took 0 bases from V and 3 from J, leaving 8 bases between them. CDR1 is MNHEY and CDR2 is SMNVEV in the germline V gene (reference sequence). The CDR3 extends over 14 amino acids. The CDR3 coding sequence is TGTGCCAGCAGTTTATCGACAGTCTACACTGAAGCTTTCTTT. It specifies CASSLSTVYTEAFF.

The V and J genes are TRBV6-5 and TRBJ1-5; weak D call: TRBD1 (5 bases). This CDR3 contains 15 residues. Trimming pared 0 bases from V and 4 bases from J, leaving 10 bases between. Germline assignment: CDR1 MNHEY and CDR2 SVGAGI. CDR3 protein: CASSYSAAGNQPQHF. CDR3 coding DNA: TGTGCCAGCAGTTACTCTGCAGCAGGGAATCAGCCCCAGCATTTT.

J is TRBJ1-1 and V is TRBV9, with 7 bases lining up with TRBD1. Trimming took 1 base from V and 2 from J; bases not matched to a gene: 8. CDR1 and CDR2 (germline): SGDLS, YYNGEE. The CDR3 extends over 16 amino acids. This chain's CDR3 is CASSVLGDSTNTEAFF. The DNA for the CDR3 is TGTGCCAGCAGCGTACTGGGGGACAGTACAAACACTGAAGCTTTCTTT.

V usage is TRBV11-2 and J usage is TRBJ1-1; TRBD1 aligns across 8 bases. J lost 5 bases, V lost 3 bases, and 8 bases had no gene match. Germline V gene lookup returns CDR1 SGHAT and CDR2 FQNNGV. The length of the CDR3 is 15 residues. The CDR3 DNA sequence: TGTGCCAGCAGCTTGTCCAGGGGGCCGGGGACTGAAGCTTTCTTT. Protein: CASSLSRGPGTEAFF.

The gene calls are TRBV6-5 and TRBJ1-2; D unclear. CDR3 length equals 13 residues. Trimming left V 4 bases short and J 2 bases short, with 8 bases between. Germline CDR1 is MNHEY and CDR2 is SVGAGI. The CDR3 sequence is CASSFDTNYGYTF. The CDR3, as DNA: TGTGCCAGCAGTTTTGACACGAACTATGGCTACACCTTC.

J is TRBJ1-2 and V is TRBV24-1; D is perhaps TRBD1 (5 bases). The CDR3 is 15 residues long. The V gene's germline CDR1 is KGHDR and CDR2 SFDVKD. Trimming took 2 bases from V and 5 from J, leaving 14 bases between them. The CDR3 DNA reads TGTGCCACCAGTGATTCGGGACGCTTGGGGTATGGCTACACCTTC. It translates to CATSDSGRLGYGYTF.

This rearrangement joins TRBV11-1 to TRBJ2-5, with D unclear. Per the germline V gene, CDR1 is SGHAT and CDR2 is FQDESV (reference sequence). Deletions cut 5 bases from V and 3 bases from J, with 10 bases between. CDR3 length: 13 amino acids. The CDR3: CASSEAPEETQYF. The CDR3 region has the DNA TGTGCCAGCAGCGAAGCGCCTGAAGAGACCCAGTACTTC. The whole variable domain, remainder taken from reference TRBV11-1 and TRBJ2-5, is EAEVAQSPRYKITEKSQAVAFWCDPISGHATLYWYRQILGQGPELLVQFQDESVVDDSQLPKDRFSAERLKGVDSTLKIQPAELGDSAMYLCASSEAPEETQYFGPGTRLLVL.

CDR3 in amino acids: CASSSGQGGTEAFF. The CDR3 nucleotides are TGCGCCAGCAGCTCCGGACAGGGGGGAACTGAAGCTTTCTTT. The chain couples TRBV5-1 to TRBJ1-1; 10 positions match TRBD1. The CDR3 is 14 residues long. Per germline, CDR1 SGHRS and CDR2 YFSETQ. With V trimmed by 3 bases and J by 5 bases, 4 bases remained unmatched.

The rearrangement uses TRBV6-1 and TRBJ1-1; possibly TRBD1 for D (5 bases). This CDR3 has 18 residues. V lost 3 bases to trimming and J lost 0 bases, with 20 bases between them. Germline CDR1 and CDR2: MNHNS and SASEGT. The CDR3 region has the DNA TGTGCCAGCAGTGAGGATCTGAGGGGTCAGTATTTGAACACTGAAGCTTTCTTT. Its protein is CASSEDLRGQYLNTEAFF.

This clone was counted a single time. The chain is built from TRBV2 and TRBJ1-2; possibly TRBD1 for D (6 bases). Per the germline V gene, CDR1 is SNHLY and CDR2 is FYNNEI. The length of the CDR3 is 14 residues. Trimming took off 2 bases at V and 8 bases at J, with 15 bases between the two ends. CDR3 sequence (DNA): TGTGCCAGCAGTGAATATCCGGGGGCGGAGGGCTACACCTTC. Translation gives CASSEYPGAEGYTF.

Of note for this clone: Other DNA variants within this sample encode the same CDR3. The J gene is TRBJ1-2, the V gene TRBV5-4; 7 bases line up with TRBD1. The CDR3 covers 13 residues. V lost 5 bases, J lost 2 bases, and 3 bases stayed unmatched. CDR1 and CDR2 from the germline V gene are SGHNT and YYREEE (reference sequence). DNA of the CDR3: TGTGCCAGCAGTTTACAGGGGAACTATGGCTACACCTTC. It encodes CASSLQGNYGYTF.

The gene calls are TRBV6-5 and TRBJ1-3; D not certain. CDR3 length: 13 residues. Germline CDR1 is MNHEY and CDR2 is SVGAGI. Trimming stripped 9 bases from V and 1 base from J, with 10 bases between. CDR3 amino acids: CASFRGSGNTIYF. Written as DNA, the CDR3 is TGTGCCAGTTTCAGAGGGTCTGGAAACACCATATATTTT.

This rearrangement joins TRBV7-9 to TRBJ2-2, with no clear D. The CDR3 is 12 residues long. Trimming stripped 1 base from V and 6 bases from J, with 3 bases between. Germline loops: CDR1 SEHNR, CDR2 FQNEAQ (reference sequence). CDR3 sequence: CASSLVPGELFF. The DNA for the CDR3 is TGTGCCAGCAGCTTAGTACCCGGGGAGCTGTTTTTT.

The chain is built from TRBV11-2 and TRBJ1-1; D unresolved. The V end lost 3 bases, the J end lost 8 bases, and 10 bases lay between the germline ends. The CDR3 is 12 residues long. CDR1 and CDR2 (germline): SGHAT, FQNNGV. The CDR3 coding sequence is TGTGCCAGCAGCTTCTCGTCAGTGGAAGCTTTCTTT. Amino acid sequence: CASSFSSVEAFF. The entire variable domain, with the rest obtained from reference TRBV11-2 and TRBJ1-1, is as follows: EAGVAQSPRYKIIEKRQSVAFWCNPISGHATLYWYQQILGQGPKLLIQFQNNGVVDDSQLPKDRFSAERLKGVDSTLKIQPAKLEDSAVYLCASSFSSVEAFFGQGTRLTVV.

In nucleotides, the CDR3 is TGTGCCAGCAGCCACGACTCGACAGTGCAATCACCCCTCCACTTT. Its protein product is CASSHDSTVQSPLHF. The chain combines TRBV6-5 with TRBJ1-6; D possibly corresponds to TRBD1 (5 bases). Trimming stripped 6 bases from V and 10 bases from J, with 19 bases between. Looked up from germline, CDR1 is MNHEY and CDR2 is SVGAGI. CDR3 length: 15 amino acids.

This clone has just one count. The chain has TRBV6-5 and TRBJ1-5; D call uncertain. CDR1 and CDR2 from the germline V gene are MNHEY and SVGAGI. This CDR3 region has 14 residues. Trimming stripped 0 bases from V and 7 bases from J, with 10 bases between. The CDR3 nucleotides read TGTGCCAGCAGTTACTCGGCCAGTACACAGCCCCAGCATTTT. Residues: CASSYSASTQPQHF.

The V and J genes are TRBV4-1 and TRBJ1-1; a weak D match, TRBD1 (5 bases). V lost 2 bases to trimming and J lost 1 base, with 11 bases between them. This CDR3 has 15 amino acids. Germline V gene data show CDR1 as MGHRA and CDR2 as YSYEKL. The CDR3 spells CASSQHLGGNTEAFF. Here the CDR3 DNA reads TGCGCCAGCAGCCAACACCTCGGGGGGAACACTGAAGCTTTCTTT.

The V and J genes are TRBV25-1 and TRBJ1-1; D unclear. Between the trimmed V and J ends, which lost 2 bases and 6 bases, there was a span of 13 bases. Germline V gives CDR1 MGHDK, CDR2 SYGVNS. The CDR3 is 14 amino acids. CDR3 in amino acids: CASSEPNSNAEAFF. DNA for the CDR3: TGTGCCAGCAGTGAACCGAACTCAAACGCTGAAGCTTTCTTT.

In its sample, this clone was seen once. V and J are TRBV29-1 and TRBJ2-4; 9 bases match TRBD1. The V segment lost 7 bases and the J segment 5 bases; nucleotides outside the gene matches: 0. This CDR3 comprises 11 residues. Looked up from germline, CDR1 is SQVTM and CDR2 is ANQGSEA. The CDR3 coding sequence is TGCAGCGGGACAGGGGAAAACATTCAGTACTTC. It codes for CSGTGENIQYF.

This clone was seen once. The genes are TRBV4-3 and TRBJ2-1; D is unresolved. CDR1 is LGHNA, CDR2 YSLEER, per germline. This CDR3 is built from 13 residues. The germline V and J ends were trimmed by 0 bases and 8 bases, with 8 bases remaining between them. Written as DNA, the CDR3 is TGCGCCAGCAGCCAAGATCGGGCCTATGAGCAGTTCTTC. It codes for CASSQDRAYEQFF.

This clone was observed a single time. The chain uses TRBV9 and TRBJ2-2, with D perhaps given as TRBD1 or TRBD2 (5 bases each). The germline gives CDR1 SGDLS, CDR2 YYNGEE. Trimming pared 3 bases from V and 6 bases from J, leaving 18 bases between. The CDR3 has 16 residues. In nucleotides, the CDR3 is TGTGCCAGCAGCGCCAGAGAGGGGATCGTGGCCGGGGAGCTGTTTTTT. Translation: CASSAREGIVAGELFF. Using reference TRBV9 and TRBJ2-2 for the parts outside the CDR3, the full variable domain is DSGVTQTPKHLITATGQRVTLRCSPRSGDLSVYWYQQSLDQGLQFLIQYYNGEERAKGNILERFSAQQFPDLHSELNLSSLELGDSALYFCASSAREGIVAGELFFGEGSRLTVL.

The chain joins TRBV30 to TRBJ1-2, with D hard to call. The CDR3 spans 10 residues. Germline V gene data show CDR1 as GTSNPN and CDR2 as SVGIG (reference sequence). The ends were cut back, 3 bases at V and 8 bases at J, with 7 bases in the middle. This chain's CDR3 is CAWRHIGYTF. The CDR3 coding sequence is TGTGCCTGGAGGCATATAGGCTACACCTTC.

V usage is TRBV9 and J usage is TRBJ1-2, with no clear D. Germline V gene data show CDR1 as SGDLS and CDR2 as YYNGEE. CDR3 size: 14 residues. The V gene lost 3 bases and the J gene lost 4 bases, with 13 bases spanning the gap. This CDR3 reads CASSASSSTYGYTF. The DNA of the CDR3 is TGTGCCAGCAGCGCGAGCTCGAGTACCTATGGCTACACCTTC.

The genes are TRBV4-1 and TRBJ1-5; 10 nucleotides match TRBD1. The CDR3 has 15 amino acids. V lost 4 bases, J lost 1 base, and 1 base stayed unmatched. Per the germline V gene, CDR1 is MGHRA and CDR2 is YSYEKL. CDR3 bases: TGCGCCAGCAGCCTGGACAGGGGGAGCAATCAGCCCCAGCATTTT. Residues: CASSLDRGSNQPQHF.